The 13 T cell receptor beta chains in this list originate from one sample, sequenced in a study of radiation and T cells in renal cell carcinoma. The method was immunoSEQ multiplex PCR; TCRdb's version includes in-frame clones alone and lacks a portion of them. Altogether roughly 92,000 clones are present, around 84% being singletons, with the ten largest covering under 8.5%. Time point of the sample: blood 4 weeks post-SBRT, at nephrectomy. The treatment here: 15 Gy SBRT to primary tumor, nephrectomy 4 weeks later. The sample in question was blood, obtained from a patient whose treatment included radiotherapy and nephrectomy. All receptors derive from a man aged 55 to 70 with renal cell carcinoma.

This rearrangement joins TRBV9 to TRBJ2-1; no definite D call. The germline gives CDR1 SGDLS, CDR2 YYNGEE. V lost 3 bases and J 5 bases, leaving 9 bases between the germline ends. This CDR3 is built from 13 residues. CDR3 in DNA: TGTGCCAGCAGCGCACACGACAACAATGAGCAGTTCTTC. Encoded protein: CASSAHDNNEQFF.

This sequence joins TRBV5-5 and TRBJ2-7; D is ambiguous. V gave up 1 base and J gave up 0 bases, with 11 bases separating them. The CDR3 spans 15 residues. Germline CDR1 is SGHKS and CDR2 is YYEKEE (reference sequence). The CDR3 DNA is TGTGCCAGCAGCTTGATGGGGATACACTCCTACGAGCAGTACTTC. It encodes CASSLMGIHSYEQYF.

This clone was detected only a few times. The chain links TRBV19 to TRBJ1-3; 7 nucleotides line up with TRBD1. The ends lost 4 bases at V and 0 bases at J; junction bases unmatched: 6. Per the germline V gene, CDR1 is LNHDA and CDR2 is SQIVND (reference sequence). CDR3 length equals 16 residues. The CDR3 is CASSTSGTASGNTIYF. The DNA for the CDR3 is TGTGCCAGTAGTACGTCCGGGACAGCCTCTGGAAACACCATATATTTT.

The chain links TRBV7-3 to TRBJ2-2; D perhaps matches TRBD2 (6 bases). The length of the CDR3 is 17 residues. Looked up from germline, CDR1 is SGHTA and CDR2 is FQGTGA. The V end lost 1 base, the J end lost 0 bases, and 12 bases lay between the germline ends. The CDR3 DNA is TGTGCCAGCAGCTTAAATGGCGGGGCGGCGAACACCGGGGAGCTGTTTTTT. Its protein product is CASSLNGGAANTGELFF.

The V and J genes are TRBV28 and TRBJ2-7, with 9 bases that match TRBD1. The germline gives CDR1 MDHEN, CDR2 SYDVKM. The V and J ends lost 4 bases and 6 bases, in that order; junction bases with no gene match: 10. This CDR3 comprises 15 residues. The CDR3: CASSSLAGTGTEQYF. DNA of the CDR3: TGTGCCAGCAGTTCTCTTGCCGGGACAGGGACCGAGCAGTACTTC.

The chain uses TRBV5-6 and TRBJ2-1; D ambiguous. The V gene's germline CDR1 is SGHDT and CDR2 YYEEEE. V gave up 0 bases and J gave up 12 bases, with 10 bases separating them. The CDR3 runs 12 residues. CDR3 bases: TGTGCCAGCAGCTTGGGTGGATCATGGCAGTTCTTC. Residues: CASSLGGSWQFF.

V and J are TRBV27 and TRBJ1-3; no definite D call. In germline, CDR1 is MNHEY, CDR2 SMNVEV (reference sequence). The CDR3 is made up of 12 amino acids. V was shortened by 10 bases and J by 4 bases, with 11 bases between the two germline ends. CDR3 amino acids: CAKGRAGNTIYF. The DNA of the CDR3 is TGTGCCAAGGGTCGAGCGGGAAACACCATATATTTT.

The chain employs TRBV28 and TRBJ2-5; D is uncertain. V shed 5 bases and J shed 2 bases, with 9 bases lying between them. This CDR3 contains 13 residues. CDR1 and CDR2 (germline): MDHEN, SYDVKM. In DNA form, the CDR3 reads TGTGCCAGCAGTATAACAGCTCAAGAGACCCAGTACTTC. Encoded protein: CASSITAQETQYF.

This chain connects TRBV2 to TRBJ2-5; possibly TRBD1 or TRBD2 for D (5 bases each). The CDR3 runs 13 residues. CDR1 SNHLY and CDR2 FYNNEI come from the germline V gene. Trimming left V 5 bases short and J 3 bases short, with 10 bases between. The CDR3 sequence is CASSRDGKETQYF. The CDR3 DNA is TGTGCCAGCAGTCGGGACGGTAAAGAGACCCAGTACTTC.

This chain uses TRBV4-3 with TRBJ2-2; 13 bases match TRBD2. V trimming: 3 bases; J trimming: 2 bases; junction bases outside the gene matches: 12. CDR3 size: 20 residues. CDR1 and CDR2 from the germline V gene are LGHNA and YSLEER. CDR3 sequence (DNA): TGCGCCAGCAGCCACTATTATCATGGACTAGCGGGAGAAAACACCGGGGAGCTGTTTTTT. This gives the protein CASSHYYHGLAGENTGELFF.

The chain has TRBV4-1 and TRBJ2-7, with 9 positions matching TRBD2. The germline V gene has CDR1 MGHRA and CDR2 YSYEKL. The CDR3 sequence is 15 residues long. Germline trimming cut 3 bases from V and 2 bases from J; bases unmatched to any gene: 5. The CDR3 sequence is CASSQGLAIPYEQYF. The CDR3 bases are TGCGCCAGCAGCCAGGGACTAGCCATCCCCTACGAGCAGTACTTC.

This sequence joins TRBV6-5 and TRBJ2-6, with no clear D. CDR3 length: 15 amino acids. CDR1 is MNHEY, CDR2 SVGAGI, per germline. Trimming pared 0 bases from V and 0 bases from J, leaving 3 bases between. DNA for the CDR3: TGTGCCAGCAGTTACTCAGCCTCTGGGGCCAACGTCCTGACTTTC. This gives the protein CASSYSASGANVLTF.

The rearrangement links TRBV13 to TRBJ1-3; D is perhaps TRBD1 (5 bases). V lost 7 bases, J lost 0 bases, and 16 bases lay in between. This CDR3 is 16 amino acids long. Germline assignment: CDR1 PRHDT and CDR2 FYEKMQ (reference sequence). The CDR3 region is CASTILTEDSGNTIYF. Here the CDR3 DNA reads TGTGCCAGCACCATTTTGACAGAGGACTCTGGAAACACCATATATTTT.